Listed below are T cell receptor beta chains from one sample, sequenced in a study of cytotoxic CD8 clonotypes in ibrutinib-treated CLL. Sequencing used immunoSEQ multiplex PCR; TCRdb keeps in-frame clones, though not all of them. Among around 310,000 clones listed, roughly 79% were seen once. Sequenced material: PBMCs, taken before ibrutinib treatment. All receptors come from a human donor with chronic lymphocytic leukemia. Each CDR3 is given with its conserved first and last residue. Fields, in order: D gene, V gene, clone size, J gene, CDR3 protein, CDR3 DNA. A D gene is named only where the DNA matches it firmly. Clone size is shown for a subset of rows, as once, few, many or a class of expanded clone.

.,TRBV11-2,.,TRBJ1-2,CASSSDGWTDGYTF,TGTGCCAGCAGCTCCGACGGCTGGACGGATGGCTACACCTTC
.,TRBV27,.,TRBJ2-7,CASSLLQGSPYEQYF,TGTGCCAGCAGTCTCCTTCAGGGGTCCCCCTACGAGCAGTACTTC
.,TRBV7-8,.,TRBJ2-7,CASSYGPVTYEQYF,TGTGCCAGCAGCTATGGACCGGTAACTTACGAGCAGTACTTC
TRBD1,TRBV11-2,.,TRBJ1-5,CASSLDSGRGLSNQPQHF,TGTGCCAGCAGCTTAGATTCGGGCAGGGGGCTGAGCAATCAGCCCCAGCATTTT
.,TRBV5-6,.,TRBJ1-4,CASSNLRGEREKLFF,TGTGCCAGCAGCAATCTTAGAGGGGAGCGGGAAAAACTGTTTTTT
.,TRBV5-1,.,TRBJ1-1,CASSLPNTGAEAFF,TGCGCCAGCAGCTTGCCCAATACAGGCGCTGAAGCTTTCTTT
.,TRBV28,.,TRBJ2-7,CASSFLRVEQYF,TGTGCCAGCAGTTTCCTCAGGGTCGAGCAGTACTTC
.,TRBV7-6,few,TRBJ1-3,CASSFGTQAGNTIYF,TGTGCCAGCAGTTTTGGGACACAAGCTGGAAACACCATATATTTT
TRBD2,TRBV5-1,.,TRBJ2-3,CASSKGLAGVSFADTQYF,TGCGCCAGCAGCAAGGGACTAGCGGGAGTCTCATTCGCGGATACGCAGTATTTT
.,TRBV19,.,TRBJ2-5,CASSLPGNLETQYF,TGTGCCAGTAGTCTACCGGGAAACTTGGAGACCCAGTACTTC
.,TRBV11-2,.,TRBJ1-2,CASSLDQGIAGYTF,TGTGCCAGCAGCTTAGATCAGGGAATTGCTGGCTACACCTTC
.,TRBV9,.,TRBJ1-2,CASRGYGYTF,TGTGCATCCAGGGGCTATGGCTACACCTTC
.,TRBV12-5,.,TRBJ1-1,CASGLVPGGGAFF,TGTGCTAGTGGTTTGGTTCCAGGAGGGGGAGCTTTCTTT
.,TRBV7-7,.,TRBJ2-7,CAVGESYEQYF,TGTGCTGTTGGGGAATCCTACGAGCAGTACTTC
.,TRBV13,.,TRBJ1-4,CASAGHYNEKLFF,TGTGCCAGCGCGGGACACTATAATGAAAAACTGTTTTTT
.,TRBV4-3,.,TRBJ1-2,CASSQGVARTGYGYTF,TGCGCCAGCAGCCAAGGGGTAGCCCGAACTGGCTATGGCTACACCTTC
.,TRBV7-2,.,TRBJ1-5,CASSLDTLYQPQHF,TGTGCCAGCAGCTTAGATACTCTCTATCAGCCCCAGCATTTT
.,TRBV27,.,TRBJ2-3,CASSARGRLGDTQYF,TGTGCCAGCAGTGCCCGGGGGAGACTAGGGGATACGCAGTATTTT
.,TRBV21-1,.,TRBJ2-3,CASSKAAASGRAADTQYF,TGTGCCAGCAGCAAAGCGGCGGCTAGCGGGAGGGCCGCAGATACGCAGTATTTT
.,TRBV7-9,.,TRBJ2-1,CASSSGLNEQFF,TGTGCCAGCAGCTCCGGGCTCAATGAGCAGTTCTTC
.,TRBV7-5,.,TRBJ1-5,CVRALWPDSNQPQHF,TGTGTCAGAGCTCTATGGCCGGATAGCAATCAGCCCCAGCATTTT
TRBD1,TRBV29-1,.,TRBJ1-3,CSTSGQADGNTIYF,TGCAGCACATCTGGACAGGCGGACGGAAACACCATATATTTT
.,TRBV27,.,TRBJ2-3,CASSSRTDTQYF,TGTGCCAGCAGCTCTAGAACAGATACGCAGTATTTT
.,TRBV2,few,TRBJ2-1,CASSGRDFSNEQFF,TGTGCCAGCAGTGGGCGGGACTTCAGTAATGAGCAGTTCTTC
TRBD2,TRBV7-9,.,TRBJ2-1,CASTRGVSGRGNEQFF,TGTGCCAGCACTAGGGGAGTTAGCGGGAGAGGAAATGAGCAGTTCTTC
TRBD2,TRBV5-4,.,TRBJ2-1,CASSFISGVRNEQFF,TGTGCCAGCAGCTTTATTAGCGGGGTACGAAATGAGCAGTTCTTC
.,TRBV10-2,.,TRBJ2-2,CASSVVGNTNTGELFF,TGCGCCAGCAGTGTAGTGGGCAACACGAACACCGGGGAGCTGTTTTTT
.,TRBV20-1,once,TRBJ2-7,CSASSYEQYF,TGCAGTGCCTCTTCCTACGAGCAGTACTTC
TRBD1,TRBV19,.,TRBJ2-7,CASSIVHRGYEQYF,TGTGCCAGTAGTATAGTTCACAGGGGATACGAGCAGTACTTC
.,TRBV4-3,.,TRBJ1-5,CASSQDSARFQPQHF,TGCGCCAGCAGCCAAGATTCGGCGCGGTTTCAGCCCCAGCATTTT
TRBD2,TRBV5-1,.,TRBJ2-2,CASSYGLAGVLTGELFF,TGCGCCAGCAGCTACGGACTAGCGGGAGTACTCACCGGGGAGCTGTTTTTT
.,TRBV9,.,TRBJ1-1,CASSVQALNTEAFF,TGTGCCAGCAGCGTTCAGGCATTGAACACTGAAGCTTTCTTT
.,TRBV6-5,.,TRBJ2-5,CASSYSGVGETQYF,TGTGCCAGCAGTTACTCAGGGGTCGGGGAGACCCAGTACTTC